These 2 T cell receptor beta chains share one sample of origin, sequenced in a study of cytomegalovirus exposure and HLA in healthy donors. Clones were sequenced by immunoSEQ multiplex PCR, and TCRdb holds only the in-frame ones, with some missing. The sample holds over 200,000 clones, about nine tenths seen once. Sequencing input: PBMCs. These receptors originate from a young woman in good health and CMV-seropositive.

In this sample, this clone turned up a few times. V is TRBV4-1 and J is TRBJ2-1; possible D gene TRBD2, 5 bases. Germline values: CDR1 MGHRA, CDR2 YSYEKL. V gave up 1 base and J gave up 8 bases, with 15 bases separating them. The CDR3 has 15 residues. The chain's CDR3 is CASSQAPLEVYEQFF. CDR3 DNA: TGCGCCAGCAGCCAAGCCCCACTAGAAGTCTATGAGCAGTTCTTC.

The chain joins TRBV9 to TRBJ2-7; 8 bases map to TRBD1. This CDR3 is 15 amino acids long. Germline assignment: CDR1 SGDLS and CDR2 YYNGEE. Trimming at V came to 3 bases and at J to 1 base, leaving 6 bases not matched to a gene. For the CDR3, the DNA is TGTGCCAGCAGCGCCGGACAGGGTCCATCCTACGAGCAGTACTTC. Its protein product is CASSAGQGPSYEQYF.